Below, 9 T cell receptor beta chains from the same sample are listed, as sequenced in a study of blood T cell repertoires in COVID-19. TCRdb's table, derived via immunoSEQ multiplex PCR, lists solely in-frame clones and lacks some. The sample carries 62,000 or so clones, 89% recorded once. Sequenced material: peripheral blood. These receptors came from a man between 45 and 60 years old with active COVID-19.

The chain carries TRBV21-1 and TRBJ2-1; the DNA was not compared with TRBD1, the D call given in the table. TRBV21-1 is assigned pseudogene status. The CDR3 is made up of 14 amino acids. The CDR3 DNA reads as TGTGCCAGCAGCAAAGGCAGGGGCTACAATGAGCAGTTCTTC. Its protein is CASSKGRGYNEQFF.

This clone was counted between two and nine times. This chain joins TRBV2 and TRBJ1-5, with no clear D. The CDR3 contains 14 residues. Germline values: CDR1 SNHLY, CDR2 FYNNEI. V was cut by 4 bases and J by 3 bases, with 10 bases left in between. The CDR3 spells CASSAFSTNQPQHF. The CDR3 bases are TGTGCCAGCAGTGCCTTTAGTACCAATCAGCCCCAGCATTTT.

V is TRBV19 and J is TRBJ1-2, with a tentative D call TRBD1 (6 bases). The CDR3 extends over 16 amino acids. V lost 4 bases and J lost 2, with 17 bases in between. Germline V gene sequence: CDR1 LNHDA, CDR2 SQIVND (reference sequence). DNA for the CDR3: TGTGCCAGTAGTAACCACAGGGATTTACTCAACTATGGCTACACCTTC. This sequence encodes CASSNHRDLLNYGYTF.

V gene TRBV5-1 combines with J gene TRBJ1-6, with D possibly being TRBD1 (5 bases). The CDR3 extends over 16 amino acids. Trimming cost V 4 bases and J 10 bases, with 21 bases left between them. Germline CDR1 SGHRS, CDR2 YFSETQ. CDR3 sequence: CASSVGGGLMESPLHF. The CDR3 DNA reads as TGCGCCAGCAGCGTGGGGGGGGGTTTAATGGAATCACCCCTCCACTTT.

The chain is built from TRBV18 and TRBJ1-1, with 10 positions matching TRBD1. This CDR3 comprises 15 residues. Trimming took 2 bases from V and 5 from J; bases not matched to a gene: 5. Germline V gene data show CDR1 as KGHSH and CDR2 as LQKENI. The CDR3: CASSPAGQGGTEAFF. CDR3 coding DNA: TGTGCCAGCTCACCAGCTGGACAGGGGGGGACTGAAGCTTTCTTT. Based on the CDR3 plus reference TRBV18 and TRBJ1-1, the full variable domain is NAGVMQNPRHLVRRRGQEARLRCSPMKGHSHVYWYRQLPEEGLKFMVYLQKENIIDESGMPKERFSAEFPKEGPSILRIQQVVRGDSAAYFCASSPAGQGGTEAFFGQGTRLTVV.

The chain links TRBV7-9 to TRBJ1-5; D uncertain. The CDR3 is 12 amino acids. Germline values: CDR1 SEHNR, CDR2 FQNEAQ (reference sequence). V shed 4 bases and J shed 9 bases, with 10 bases lying between them. The CDR3 DNA reads as TGTGCCAGCAGCTCGGGTCAAGGGCCCCAGCATTTT. Its translation: CASSSGQGPQHF.

This rearrangement joins TRBV6-1 to TRBJ1-2; 7 bases are a match to TRBD1. V shed 3 bases and J 6 bases; nucleotides not matched to a gene: 10. Germline CDR1 reads MNHNS; CDR2 reads SASEGT. The length of the CDR3 is 15 residues. The CDR3 region has the DNA TGTGCCAGCAGTGACCACTCGACAGGGTATGATGGCTACACCTTC. Protein sequence: CASSDHSTGYDGYTF.

The chain links TRBV18 to TRBJ2-7; tentatively, D is TRBD1 (5 bases). From germline, CDR1 is KGHSH and CDR2 LQKENI. The CDR3 contains 14 residues. Deletions cut 5 bases from V and 0 bases from J, with 11 bases between. CDR3 bases: TGTGCCAGCTCATCAGGACAAGTCTCCTACGAGCAGTACTTC. Translating it yields CASSSGQVSYEQYF.

The chain employs TRBV15 and TRBJ2-5; 9 bases align to TRBD1. Germline values: CDR1 LNHNV, CDR2 YYDKDF (reference sequence). Germline trimming cut 1 base from V and 5 bases from J; bases unmatched to any gene: 8. This CDR3 region has 16 residues. In nucleotides, the CDR3 is TGTGCCACCAGCAGAGGTGACAGGGGGGAGGGCGAGACCCAGTACTTC. Translated, it gives CATSRGDRGEGETQYF.